The next 8 T cell receptor beta chains were all read from a single sample in a study of blood T cell repertoires in COVID-19. Generated by immunoSEQ multiplex PCR, the TCRdb table keeps only in-frame clones and is missing some. The sample has more than 75,000 clones; approximately 86% are singletons. Specimen: peripheral blood. These receptors were obtained from an elderly man with active or convalescent COVID-19.

The CDR3 DNA reads as TGTGCCAGCAGTTACTCGGCCGAGACAGGCCTTAATGAAAAACTGTTTTTT. This encodes CASSYSAETGLNEKLFF. The J gene is TRBJ1-4, the V gene TRBV6-2 or TRBV6-3, with TRBD1 as a possible D gene (6 bases). The CDR3 has 17 amino acids. V lost 0 bases to trimming and J lost 4 bases, with 15 bases between them. The V gene's germline CDR1 is MNHEY and CDR2 SVGEGT.

The chain uses TRBV11-2 and TRBJ2-1; 9 bases are a match to TRBD2. Germline CDR1 SGHAT, CDR2 FQNNGV. With V trimmed by 1 base and J by 9 bases, 10 bases remained unmatched. This CDR3 is built from 16 residues. The CDR3 sequence: CASSLAGLAGRSEQFF. The CDR3 coding sequence is TGTGCCAGCAGCTTAGCAGGGCTAGCGGGAAGGAGTGAGCAGTTCTTC.

The chain has TRBV11-3 and TRBJ2-2, with a tentative D call TRBD1 (6 bases). The CDR3 spans 13 residues. Germline loops: CDR1 SGHNT, CDR2 YENEEA. Trimming left V 11 bases short and J 0 bases short, with 10 bases between. In DNA form, the CDR3 reads TGTGCCGGACGACAGGCGAACACCGGGGAGCTGTTTTTT. Translation gives CAGRQANTGELFF.

The genes are TRBV27 and TRBJ2-5, with a weak D call TRBD2 (6 bases). The germline V gene has CDR1 MNHEY and CDR2 SMNVEV (reference sequence). V lost 0 bases to trimming and J lost 1 base, with 9 bases between them. This CDR3 region has 15 residues. The CDR3 DNA reads TGTGCCAGCAGTTTATCGACGGGAGTCCAAGAGACCCAGTACTTC. It is translated as CASSLSTGVQETQYF.

This clone has a single count. This chain uses TRBV10-3 with TRBJ1-1, with D hard to call. Trimming took 3 bases from V and 1 from J, leaving 12 bases between them. This CDR3 contains 15 residues. Germline assignment: CDR1 ENHRY and CDR2 SYGVKD. CDR3 in DNA: TGTGCCATCAGTGAAGTCGCTGGAGGGAACACTGAAGCTTTCTTT. Amino acids: CAISEVAGGNTEAFF.

This clone was observed a few times. V and J are TRBV5-1 and TRBJ1-4, with TRBD1 identical over 11 bases. CDR3 length: 19 residues. Trimming at V came to 2 bases and at J to 0 bases, leaving 9 bases not matched to a gene. Germline CDR1 and CDR2: SGHRS and YFSETQ. CDR3 loop: CASSFRVPGQGATNEKLFF. The CDR3, as DNA: TGCGCCAGCAGCTTTCGCGTTCCGGGACAGGGGGCAACTAATGAAAAACTGTTTTTT.

This chain connects TRBV2 to TRBJ2-1; 7 positions match TRBD2. The CDR3 loop spans 15 amino acids. CDR1 is SNHLY and CDR2 is FYNNEI in the germline V gene. After removal of 6 bases from V and 5 bases from J, the junction contained 10 bases not matched to a gene. The CDR3 DNA is TGTGCCAGCAGCCCGTCGGGGAGGGCAGACAATGAGCAGTTCTTC. It encodes CASSPSGRADNEQFF.

The V call is TRBV10-3, the J call TRBJ1-2; 7 bases map to TRBD1. The V gene's germline CDR1 is ENHRY and CDR2 SYGVKD. This CDR3 spans 15 amino acids. Trimming took 9 bases from V and 0 from J; bases not matched to a gene: 10. The CDR3 here is CAMGTDLVSNYGYTF. CDR3 nucleotides: TGTGCCATGGGGACAGACCTAGTTTCTAACTATGGCTACACCTTC.